This TCR beta chain was identified in a study of cytomegalovirus exposure and HLA in healthy donors. Turning to the study itself: Around 200 million T cells yielded 100 million to 130 million unique TCR beta sequences, as an earlier analysis found. Study observations and caveats: Researchers reported in a later analysis that common viral pathogens appeared linked to several top clusters.

As regards this clone: Its target is not known.

Germline V gene sequence: CDR1 MRHNA, CDR2 SNTAGT. V was pared by 5 bases and J by 4 bases, with 5 bases of the junction left unmatched. The CDR3 consists of 15 residues. The PCR made use of 60 Vbeta and 13 Jbeta primers. The assay was immunoSEQ multiplex PCR, and TCRdb's table has in-frame clones only and misses some. The data show over 150,000 clones, with roughly three quarters seen just once and about 3.4% held by the top ten. Input material: PBMCs. The source is a woman aged 45-59 years in good health and CMV-seropositive. The chain is built from TRBV6-4 and TRBJ2-3, with 11 bases fitting TRBD2. As DNA, the CDR3 is TGTGCCAGCAGTTCTAGCGGGGGGCGCCCAGATACGCAGTATTTT. It encodes CASSSSGGRPDTQYF.